The rows below give T cell receptor beta chains drawn from one sample of a study of blood T cells in healthy people across ages. TCRdb reanalysed the 5' RACE reads using MiXCR and keeps one entry per CDR3 protein. The sample records more than 650,000 distinct CDR3 sequences, about a fifth being singletons. The sample comprised blood. All receptors come from a man aged 65 to 85 in good health. Both conserved end residues are part of each CDR3. Each record gives: J gene, V gene, clone size, D gene, CDR3 DNA, CDR3 protein. The D gene is left open where the match is weak. Part of the rows lack a size; the others show once, few, many or a class for expanded clones.

J gene: TRBJ1-4; V gene: TRBV20-1; clone size: .; D gene: .; CDR3 DNA: TGCAGTGCTAGTTGGCCGGGTGCAACTAATGAAAAACTGTTTTTT; CDR3 protein: CSASWPGATNEKLFF
J gene: TRBJ2-1; V gene: TRBV6-5; clone size: few; D gene: TRBD1; CDR3 DNA: TGTGCCAGCAGCCCCCCCCTAGGGGGCTCGAATGAGCAGTTCTTC; CDR3 protein: CASSPPLGGSNEQFF
J gene: TRBJ2-5; V gene: TRBV11-2; clone size: .; D gene: .; CDR3 DNA: TGTGCCAGCAGCTTAGGAACCGGGACGCAAGAGACCCAGTGCTTC; CDR3 protein: CASSLGTGTQETQCF
J gene: TRBJ1-1; V gene: TRBV28; clone size: .; D gene: .; CDR3 DNA: TGTGCCAGCAAGGGGGGGAGGGCTGAAGCTTTCTTT; CDR3 protein: CASKGGRAEAFF
J gene: TRBJ1-6; V gene: TRBV28; clone size: .; D gene: .; CDR3 DNA: TGTGCCAGCAGTTCGGCAGGGATCCCACCACCCCTTCACTTT; CDR3 protein: CASSSAGIPPPLHF
J gene: TRBJ2-2; V gene: TRBV5-1; clone size: few; D gene: .; CDR3 DNA: TGCGCCAGCAGCTTGGGACTAGAGGTCGGGGAGCTGTTTTTT; CDR3 protein: CASSLGLEVGELFF
J gene: TRBJ2-1; V gene: TRBV2; clone size: many; D gene: TRBD2; CDR3 DNA: TGTGCCAGCACCGCAAGCGGGAGGGGCGGTGAGCAGTTCTTC; CDR3 protein: CASTASGRGGEQFF
J gene: TRBJ1-1; V gene: TRBV12-3/TRBV12-4; clone size: many; D gene: .; CDR3 DNA: TGTGCCAGCAGTCCGGGGTACACTGAAGCTTTCTTT; CDR3 protein: CASSPGYTEAFF
J gene: TRBJ2-3; V gene: TRBV13; clone size: .; D gene: .; CDR3 DNA: TGTGCCAGCAGCTCTCCGGGGGTTCCCACAGATACGCAGTATTTT; CDR3 protein: CASSSPGVPTDTQYF
J gene: TRBJ2-1; V gene: TRBV29-1; clone size: .; D gene: .; CDR3 DNA: TGCAGCGTTGAAGGAGGCGGGGGCCCCTACAATGAGCAGTTCTTC; CDR3 protein: CSVEGGGGPYNEQFF
J gene: TRBJ2-1; V gene: TRBV12-3/TRBV12-4; clone size: .; D gene: TRBD1; CDR3 DNA: TGTGCCAGCAGGGTCCGGGACAGGGGCCCCTTAAAGGAAATCTTC; CDR3 protein: CASRVRDRGPLKEIF
J gene: TRBJ2-3; V gene: TRBV7-9; clone size: few; D gene: TRBD2; CDR3 DNA: TGTGCCAGCAGCTTATCTAGCGGGAAGATGAATACGCAGTATTTT; CDR3 protein: CASSLSSGKMNTQYF
J gene: TRBJ1-2; V gene: TRBV10-3; clone size: few; D gene: .; CDR3 DNA: TGTGCCATCAGTGAGTCTCGGGTAGGGAGCGGCTACACCTTC; CDR3 protein: CAISESRVGSGYTF
J gene: TRBJ2-5; V gene: TRBV12-3/TRBV12-4; clone size: few; D gene: .; CDR3 DNA: TGTGCCGGCAGTTTAAGACTTCTCGAGACCCAGTACTTC; CDR3 protein: CAGSLRLLETQYF
J gene: TRBJ1-4; V gene: TRBV19; clone size: .; D gene: .; CDR3 DNA: TGTGCCAGTAGTATCACCGCCGATAATGAAAAACTGTTTTTT; CDR3 protein: CASSITADNEKLFF
J gene: TRBJ1-2; V gene: TRBV28; clone size: many; D gene: .; CDR3 DNA: TGTGCCAGCAGTCTGGCGAACTATGGCTACACCTTC; CDR3 protein: CASSLANYGYTF
J gene: TRBJ1-3; V gene: TRBV4-3; clone size: few; D gene: .; CDR3 DNA: TGCGCCAGCAGCCAAGGGACTTTCTCTGGAAACACCATATATTTT; CDR3 protein: CASSQGTFSGNTIYF
J gene: TRBJ1-1; V gene: TRBV7-6; clone size: few; D gene: TRBD1; CDR3 DNA: TGTGCCAGCAGACCGGGACAGGGGTTTGAAAAAGCTTTCTTT; CDR3 protein: CASRPGQGFEKAFF
J gene: TRBJ1-5; V gene: TRBV28; clone size: few; D gene: TRBD1; CDR3 DNA: TGTGCCAGCAGTTCCTGGGCAGGGGGCCAATCTAGCAATCAGCCCCAGCATTTT; CDR3 protein: CASSSWAGGQSSNQPQHF
J gene: TRBJ1-5; V gene: TRBV6-1; clone size: .; D gene: .; CDR3 DNA: TGTGCCAGCAGTGAAGTGGGGGCTCAGCCCCAGCATTTT; CDR3 protein: CASSEVGAQPQHF
J gene: TRBJ1-3; V gene: TRBV28; clone size: .; D gene: .; CDR3 DNA: TGTGCCAGCAGTTTTCGCGGAAACACCATATATTTT; CDR3 protein: CASSFRGNTIYF
J gene: TRBJ2-1; V gene: TRBV20-1; clone size: .; D gene: .; CDR3 DNA: TGCAGTGCTAACGGGGGAGGCCCCTACAATGAGCAGTTCTTC; CDR3 protein: CSANGGGPYNEQFF
J gene: TRBJ2-3; V gene: TRBV3-1; clone size: many; D gene: .; CDR3 DNA: TGTGCCAGCAGCCAAGACCGGGGGACAGATACGCAGTATTTT; CDR3 protein: CASSQDRGTDTQYF
J gene: TRBJ2-4; V gene: TRBV12-3/TRBV12-4; clone size: few; D gene: TRBD2; CDR3 DNA: TGTGCCAGCAGCTATAGCGGGGGGAGACACATTCAGTACTTC; CDR3 protein: CASSYSGGRHIQYF
J gene: TRBJ2-3; V gene: TRBV4-1; clone size: few; D gene: TRBD1; CDR3 DNA: TGCGCCAGCAGCCAAGAAGGGTGGACAGGGGCAGATACGCAGTATTTT; CDR3 protein: CASSQEGWTGADTQYF
J gene: TRBJ1-4; V gene: TRBV6-6; clone size: .; D gene: .; CDR3 DNA: TGTGCCAGCACCTTGGACGGGCGGGAAAAACTGTTTTTT; CDR3 protein: CASTLDGREKLFF
J gene: TRBJ2-5; V gene: TRBV7-9; clone size: .; D gene: .; CDR3 DNA: TGTGCCAGCAGCTTAGGTGACCAGGGGCCTCGAGAGACCCAGTACTTC; CDR3 protein: CASSLGDQGPRETQYF
J gene: TRBJ1-5; V gene: TRBV10-3; clone size: .; D gene: .; CDR3 DNA: TGTGCCATCAGTGAAGGTTTTAGCAATCAGCCCCAGCATTTT; CDR3 protein: CAISEGFSNQPQHF
J gene: TRBJ2-4; V gene: TRBV5-5; clone size: many; D gene: .; CDR3 DNA: TGTGCCAGCAGCTTGGGGGATTTGAACATTCAGTACTTC; CDR3 protein: CASSLGDLNIQYF
J gene: TRBJ1-1; V gene: TRBV7-9; clone size: few; D gene: TRBD1; CDR3 DNA: TGTGCCAGCAGGACCGGGACAGGGGGCCTGGGCACTGAAGCTTTCTTT; CDR3 protein: CASRTGTGGLGTEAFF
J gene: TRBJ2-1; V gene: TRBV7-6; clone size: .; D gene: .; CDR3 DNA: TGTGCCAGCAACCAGAGAACGAATATACACTCCCTCTCCTACAATGAGCAGTTCTTC; CDR3 protein: CASNQRTNIHSLSYNEQFF
J gene: TRBJ2-1; V gene: TRBV12-3/TRBV12-4; clone size: .; D gene: .; CDR3 DNA: TGTGCCAGCAGCTCCCGATCTTACGAGCAGTTCTTC; CDR3 protein: CASSSRSYEQFF